A single sample is the source of the 29 T cell receptor beta chains below, sequenced in a study of cytomegalovirus exposure and HLA in healthy donors. PCR amplification relied on 60 Vbeta primers (plus 13 Jbeta primers). Sequenced by immunoSEQ multiplex PCR; TCRdb stores in-frame clones only, minus some. The table records tens of thousands of clones, roughly 70% of them present only once. Sequences were obtained from PBMCs. The receptor source for this set is a woman in her 50s in good health and CMV-seropositive.

This chain joins TRBV27 and TRBJ2-3; 9 nucleotides match TRBD2. The CDR3 loop spans 16 amino acids. J lost 6 bases, V lost 5 bases, and 12 bases had no gene match. Germline CDR1 reads MNHEY; CDR2 reads SMNVEV (reference sequence). Here the CDR3 DNA reads TGTGCCAGCAGTCTGGGGGTAGCGGGAGCTCGGGATACGCAGTATTTT. It yields the protein CASSLGVAGARDTQYF.

The V call is TRBV9, the J call TRBJ1-2; D gene unclear. The V end was cut by 6 bases, the J end by 7 bases, with 13 bases between. From germline, CDR1 is SGDLS and CDR2 YYNGEE. This CDR3 comprises 12 residues. In nucleotides, the CDR3 is TGTGCCAGCACCACTAGGTCAGGTGGCTACACCTTC. Protein: CASTTRSGGYTF.

This clone was seen just once. V usage is TRBV5-4 and J usage is TRBJ1-1, with D possibly matching TRBD1 (5 bases). CDR1 SGHNT and CDR2 YYREEE come from the germline V gene (reference sequence). V lost 6 bases and J lost 8, with 20 bases in between. The CDR3 has 14 residues. CDR3 residues: CASNRRGSSIEAFF. The CDR3 nucleotides are TGTGCCAGCAATAGGAGGGGATCAAGCATCGAAGCTTTCTTT.

With respect to this clone: The junction and the germline gene differ at one end; a read error may be behind it. V usage is TRBV7-9 and J usage is TRBJ1-2; no clear D. This CDR3 is 12 amino acids long. In germline, CDR1 is SEHNR, CDR2 FQNEAQ (reference sequence). The CDR3 sequence: CSSSFPGLGYTF. The CDR3 DNA reads TGTTCCAGCAGCTTCCCCGGGTTGGGCTACACCTTC.

The gene calls are TRBV28 and TRBJ1-6; TRBD1 matches 7 bases. The CDR3 extends over 14 amino acids. The ends lost 6 bases at V and 11 bases at J; junction bases unmatched: 10. Germline V gives CDR1 MDHEN, CDR2 SYDVKM. The CDR3 is CASRTTGPRAPLHF. CDR3 DNA sequence: TGTGCCAGCAGGACGACAGGGCCAAGGGCACCCCTCCACTTT.

This chain links TRBV27 with TRBJ2-7; tentative D call: TRBD2 (6 bases). The CDR3 is 13 residues long. In germline, CDR1 is MNHEY, CDR2 SMNVEV (reference sequence). V lost 8 bases and J lost 0, with 11 bases in between. DNA for the CDR3: TGTGCCAGCGGGACTCTCAGCTCCTACGAGCAGTACTTC. This translates into CASGTLSSYEQYF.

This chain joins TRBV9 and TRBJ1-1; 7 nucleotides align to TRBD1. There are 16 residues in the CDR3. V was pared by 4 bases and J by 11 bases, with 20 bases of the junction left unmatched. Germline V CDR1 and CDR2: SGDLS, YYNGEE. Here the CDR3 reads CASSPSHKGTARGAFF. The CDR3 bases are TGTGCCAGCAGCCCCTCTCATAAGGGGACAGCCCGTGGGGCTTTCTTT.

The V call is TRBV5-6, the J call TRBJ1-4; 10 bases match TRBD1. This CDR3 spans 15 amino acids. Germline assignment: CDR1 SGHDT and CDR2 YYEEEE. J gave up 7 bases and V 0 bases, and 3 bases lay outside the gene matches. In DNA form, the CDR3 reads TGTGCCAGCAGCTTGGTCGACAGGGGGCTTGAAAAACTGTTTTTT. Its translation is CASSLVDRGLEKLFF.

V and J are TRBV4-2 and TRBJ1-2, with D hard to call. This CDR3 spans 15 amino acids. V was clipped by 4 bases and J by 4 bases, with 16 bases between them. Germline CDR1 and CDR2: LGHNA and YNFKEQ. This chain's CDR3 is CASSPGGDLGYGYTF. In DNA form, the CDR3 reads TGTGCCAGCAGCCCGGGCGGGGATCTCGGCTATGGCTACACCTTC.

The chain employs TRBV4-3 and TRBJ2-1; 9 bases agree with TRBD2. With 0 bases clipped from V and 6 bases from J, the junction kept 12 bases outside the gene matches. This CDR3 has 18 residues. Germline assignment: CDR1 LGHNA and CDR2 YSLEER. The CDR3 protein is CASSQEGDSGSWPNEQFF. For the CDR3, the DNA is TGCGCCAGCAGCCAAGAAGGCGATAGCGGGAGCTGGCCCAATGAGCAGTTCTTC.

Only a few counts were recorded for this clone. This chain links TRBV10-3 with TRBJ2-5, with 13 bases matching TRBD2. With 10 bases clipped from V and 4 bases from J, the junction kept 6 bases outside the gene matches. CDR3 size: 14 residues. CDR1 and CDR2 from the germline V gene are ENHRY and SYGVKD. The CDR3 DNA reads TGTGCCACCAAGACTAGCGGGAGGTCAGAGACCCAGTACTTC. Its protein is CATKTSGRSETQYF.

The chain employs TRBV5-1 and TRBJ1-3; D gene unclear. CDR3 length: 16 residues. Trimming cost V 0 bases and J 0 bases, with 10 bases left between them. Per germline, CDR1 SGHRS and CDR2 YFSETQ. CDR3 sequence: CASSLEVGDSGNTIYF. CDR3 DNA: TGCGCCAGCAGCTTGGAAGTCGGGGACTCTGGAAACACCATATATTTT.

The chain employs TRBV4-2 and TRBJ1-5, with TRBD1 as a possible D gene (5 bases). This CDR3 has 13 residues. The germline gives CDR1 LGHNA, CDR2 YNFKEQ. Trimming cost V 6 bases and J 4 bases, with 10 bases left between them. DNA of the CDR3: TGTGCCAGCAGTCCTGGGGGGAATCAGCCCCAGCATTTT. This sequence encodes CASSPGGNQPQHF.

The chain couples TRBV7-8 to TRBJ2-1; D is perhaps TRBD2 (6 bases). Germline CDR1 SGHVS, CDR2 FQNEAQ. This CDR3 spans 16 amino acids. Trimming took 0 bases from V and 2 from J, leaving 11 bases between them. The chain's CDR3 is CASSLAGGGPYNEQFF. Here the CDR3 DNA reads TGTGCCAGCAGCTTAGCGGGAGGTGGGCCCTACAATGAGCAGTTCTTC.

The gene calls are TRBV5-4 and TRBJ2-1; 8 bases map to TRBD2. The germline CDR1 and CDR2 sequences are SGHNT and YYREEE (reference sequence). Germline trimming cut 1 base from V and 9 bases from J; bases unmatched to any gene: 6. The CDR3 loop spans 14 amino acids. The CDR3 loop is CASSLLTSAGEQFF. The CDR3 DNA reads TGTGCCAGCAGCTTGTTGACTAGCGCGGGTGAGCAGTTCTTC.

The chain joins TRBV2 to TRBJ1-2, with D hard to call. This CDR3 has 13 amino acids. Trimming took 4 bases from V and 0 from J, leaving 6 bases between them. CDR1 and CDR2 (germline): SNHLY, FYNNEI. Here the CDR3 reads CASSAGTNYGYTF. The CDR3 nucleotides are TGTGCCAGCAGTGCGGGGACTAACTATGGCTACACCTTC.

The rearrangement joins TRBV18 to TRBJ2-2, with D possibly being TRBD1 (5 bases). This CDR3 has 15 amino acids. The V end was cut by 3 bases, the J end by 2 bases, with 10 bases between. From germline, CDR1 is KGHSH and CDR2 LQKENI. The CDR3 is CASSPDRFNTGELFF. CDR3 sequence (DNA): TGTGCCAGCTCACCCGACAGATTCAACACCGGGGAGCTGTTTTTT. The full variable domain, rest sourced from reference TRBV18 and TRBJ2-2, is NAGVMQNPRHLVRRRGQEARLRCSPMKGHSHVYWYRQLPEEGLKFMVYLQKENIIDESGMPKERFSAEFPKEGPSILRIQQVVRGDSAAYFCASSPDRFNTGELFFGEGSRLTVL.

The rearrangement joins TRBV28 to TRBJ2-1; no reliable D call. V gave up 6 bases and J gave up 7 bases, with 22 bases separating them. There are 16 residues in the CDR3. Germline lookup yields CDR1 MDHEN and CDR2 SYDVKM. Written as DNA, the CDR3 is TGTGCCAGCAGCCTAGATCGCGCGCCCTCTGGGAATGAGCAGTTCTTC. It yields the protein CASSLDRAPSGNEQFF.

The chain carries TRBV4-3 and TRBJ1-2, with D maybe TRBD1 (6 bases). Germline V gene lookup returns CDR1 LGHNA and CDR2 YSLEER. The V end was cut by 1 base, the J end by 0 bases, with 12 bases between. There are 16 residues in the CDR3. CDR3 in DNA: TGCGCCAGCAGCCAAGCGGACAGTTCGCCTAACTATGGCTACACCTTC. As protein: CASSQADSSPNYGYTF.

The table lists this clone with a few counts. The chain recombines TRBV7-3 with TRBJ1-1, with 7 bases matching TRBD1. The CDR3 is made up of 13 amino acids. The germline V gene encodes CDR1 SGHTA and CDR2 FQGTGA. V shed 4 bases and J 4 bases; nucleotides not matched to a gene: 3. The CDR3: CASSSNRGTEAFF. DNA for the CDR3: TGTGCCAGCAGCTCTAACAGGGGCACTGAAGCTTTCTTT.

This chain joins TRBV2 and TRBJ2-5; 8 nucleotides line up with TRBD1. The trim removed 10 bases at V and 1 base at J, leaving 5 bases unmatched. CDR3 size: 13 residues. Germline V gene sequence: CDR1 SNHLY, CDR2 FYNNEI. The CDR3 bases are TGTGCCACTGAAGACAGGGGCCAAGAGACCCAGTACTTC. It codes for CATEDRGQETQYF.

The chain carries TRBV27 and TRBJ1-1; perhaps TRBD1 as D (6 bases). V was trimmed by 0 bases and J by 7 bases, leaving 15 bases between them. CDR3 length: 15 residues. From germline, CDR1 is MNHEY and CDR2 SMNVEV (reference sequence). CDR3 nucleotide sequence: TGTGCCAGCAGTTTATCGGCAGGGGTCGGCGGTGAAGCTTTCTTT. This gives the protein CASSLSAGVGGEAFF.

This clone was seen only a few times. This rearrangement joins TRBV28 to TRBJ2-5; 8 bases match TRBD1. J gave up 5 bases and V 2 bases, and 10 bases lay outside the gene matches. This CDR3 has 16 amino acids. Germline V gives CDR1 MDHEN, CDR2 SYDVKM. The CDR3 DNA follows: TGTGCCAGCAGTTTAGCTCAGGGGGCATTTCGGGAGACCCAGTACTTC. Encoded protein: CASSLAQGAFRETQYF. The full variable domain, completed using reference TRBV28 and TRBJ2-5, is DVKVTQSSRYLVKRTGEKVFLECVQDMDHENMFWYRQDPGLGLRLIYFSYDVKMKEKGDIPEGYSVSREKKERFSLILESASTNQTSMYLCASSLAQGAFRETQYFGPGTRLLVL.

This clone came up a few times. The genes are TRBV10-1 and TRBJ2-2, with D possibly TRBD2 on 5 matching bases. Germline V CDR1 and CDR2: WNHNN, SYGVQD (reference sequence). Trimming stripped 5 bases from V and 7 bases from J, with 14 bases between. CDR3 length equals 14 residues. Here the CDR3 reads CASSIGELNGELFF. CDR3 DNA sequence: TGCGCCAGCAGTATCGGGGAATTAAACGGGGAGCTGTTTTTT.

This clone turned up a few times. The rearrangement joins TRBV5-4 to TRBJ2-5; 7 nucleotides match TRBD1. Germline CDR1 and CDR2: SGHNT and YYREEE (reference sequence). The CDR3 has 15 amino acids. After removal of 5 bases from V and 1 base from J, the junction contained 8 bases not matched to a gene. CDR3 sequence (DNA): TGTGCCAGCAGACGACAGGGTGGATCCCAAGAGACCCAGTACTTC. Amino acids: CASRRQGGSQETQYF.

This rearrangement joins TRBV7-2 to TRBJ1-6, with 8 bases that match TRBD1. The V gene end was trimmed by 1 base and the J gene end by 8 bases; junction bases not matched to a gene: 10. The CDR3 has 17 amino acids. CDR1 is SGHTA, CDR2 FQGNSA, per germline. CDR3 amino acids: CASSLGVGGTGYSPLHF. The DNA for the CDR3 is TGTGCCAGCAGCTTAGGGGTGGGCGGGACAGGTTATTCACCCCTCCACTTT.

This clone was recorded a few times. The V gene is TRBV4-3, the J gene TRBJ2-5; TRBD2 matches 9 bases. This CDR3 is 15 amino acids long. Trimming at V came to 0 bases and at J to 5 bases, leaving 4 bases not matched to a gene. Germline CDR1 reads LGHNA; CDR2 reads YSLEER. CDR3 region: CASSQERTSVETQYF. In DNA, the CDR3 is TGCGCCAGCAGCCAAGAAAGGACTAGCGTGGAGACCCAGTACTTC.

J is TRBJ2-7 and V is TRBV19, with D perhaps TRBD2 (6 bases). Germline CDR1 and CDR2: LNHDA and SQIVND (reference sequence). This CDR3 region has 12 residues. The CDR3 sequence is CASRKAGVARLV. The CDR3 coding sequence is TGTGCCAGTAGGAAAGCGGGCGTAGCCCGCCTGGTC.

This chain connects TRBV28 to TRBJ2-7; perhaps TRBD1 as D (6 bases). V lost 7 bases, J lost 4 bases, and 17 bases lay in between. The CDR3 runs to 14 residues. Germline-derived CDR1 and CDR2 are MDHEN and SYDVKM. The DNA of the CDR3 is TGTGCCAGCATTAGCGCAGGGGCAAGGTACGAGCAGTACTTC. This codes for CASISAGARYEQYF.